Shown below are 20 T cell receptor beta chains from a single sample sequenced in a study of CD8+CD57+ T cells in acquired aplastic anemia. CDR3 and TCR beta VDJ profiling relied on a genomic DNA template. TCRdb independently ran MiXCR on the reads; one entry per CDR3 protein. The sample includes approximately 70,000 distinct CDR3 sequences, roughly 58% of them seen just once. Source material: sorted CD4+, CD8+, or CD8+CD57+ T cells (not recorded which) from PBMCs. Receptors were obtained from a human donor in good health, serving as a control.

This clonotype was seen once. CDR3 in amino acids: CAWRVSGGTSYEQYF. Here the CDR3 DNA reads TGTGCCTGGAGGGTAAGCGGGGGTACCTCCTACGAGCAGTACTTC. The chain carries TRBV30 and TRBJ2-7, with 8 bases fitting TRBD2. The CDR3 length is 15 residues. The trim removed 3 bases at V and 0 bases at J, leaving 7 bases unmatched. The germline V gene has CDR1 GTSNPN and CDR2 SVGIG (reference sequence).

The genes are TRBV20-1 and TRBJ1-2, with 7 bases identical to TRBD1. The ends lost 2 bases at V and 3 bases at J; junction bases unmatched: 0. The CDR3 contains 12 residues. Germline V gene lookup returns CDR1 DFQATT and CDR2 SNEGSKA (reference sequence). In nucleotides, the CDR3 is TGCAGTGCTAGACAGGGGGACTATGGCTACACCTTC. This translates into CSARQGDYGYTF.

The table lists this clonotype with a few counts. The rearrangement uses TRBV20-1 and TRBJ1-2, with D possibly being TRBD1 (5 bases). V was pared by 0 bases and J by 1 base, with 15 bases between. The CDR3 has 16 amino acids. Germline assignment: CDR1 DFQATT and CDR2 SNEGSKA (reference sequence). The CDR3: CSARDAGQAYNYGYTF. Written as DNA, the CDR3 is TGCAGTGCTAGAGACGCTGGACAAGCGTATAACTATGGCTACACCTTC.

The chain is built from TRBV15 and TRBJ2-5; the match to TRBD1 covers 7 bases. CDR1 LNHNV and CDR2 YYDKDF come from the germline V gene (reference sequence). This CDR3 has 14 residues. The J segment lost 2 bases and the V segment lost 4 bases, leaving 4 bases of the junction unmatched. CDR3 residues: CATSTTTGQETQYF. In nucleotides, the CDR3 is TGTGCCACCAGCACAACGACAGGGCAAGAGACCCAGTACTTC.

This clonotype showed up just once. The chain couples TRBV24-1 to TRBJ1-3; D is ambiguous. In germline, CDR1 is KGHDR, CDR2 SFDVKD. The V end lost 2 bases, the J end lost 7 bases, and 5 bases lay between the germline ends. The CDR3 has 12 amino acids. CDR3 sequence (DNA): TGTGCCACCAGTGATTGGACGAACACCATATATTTT. Its protein product is CATSDWTNTIYF.

The chain joins TRBV19 to TRBJ1-2, with D possibly being TRBD1 (5 bases). V lost 2 bases and J 4 bases, leaving 11 bases between the germline ends. Germline CDR1 LNHDA, CDR2 SQIVND (reference sequence). This CDR3 is built from 14 residues. The CDR3 here is CASSISQGSYGYTF. CDR3 sequence (DNA): TGTGCCAGTAGTATAAGCCAGGGTAGCTATGGCTACACCTTC. Full variable domain (outside the CDR3, taken from reference TRBV19 and TRBJ1-2): DGGITQSPKYLFRKEGQNVTLSCEQNLNHDAMYWYRQDPGQGLRLIYYSQIVNDFQKGDIAEGYSVSREKKESFPLTVTSAQKNPTAFYLCASSISQGSYGYTFGSGTRLTVV.

In its sample, this clonotype was seen many times. This chain connects TRBV5-4 to TRBJ1-3; D is uncertain. Trimming left V 2 bases short and J 0 bases short, with 15 bases between. The CDR3 is made up of 17 amino acids. Per the germline V gene, CDR1 is SGHNT and CDR2 is YYREEE (reference sequence). The CDR3 sequence: CASSFPDMGLSGNTIYF. Written as DNA, the CDR3 is TGTGCCAGCAGCTTTCCTGACATGGGCCTCTCTGGAAACACCATATATTTT. Full variable domain (rest looked up from reference TRBV5-4 and TRBJ1-3): ETGVTQSPTHLIKTRGQQVTLRCSSQSGHNTVSWYQQALGQGPQFIFQYYREEENGRGNFPPRFSGLQFPNYSSELNVNALELDDSALYLCASSFPDMGLSGNTIYFGEGSWLTVV.

This clonotype has only one observation. The genes are TRBV11-1 and TRBJ2-3, with 14 bases fitting TRBD2. The germline V gene encodes CDR1 SGHAT and CDR2 FQDESV (reference sequence). The CDR3 has 17 amino acids. V was clipped by 1 base and J by 2 bases; unmatched bases: 2. CDR3 DNA sequence: TGTGCCAGCAGCTTAGGGACTAGCGGGAGGTCCACAGATACGCAGTATTTT. It specifies CASSLGTSGRSTDTQYF.

Note on this clonotype: An end of the junction differs from the germline gene, which may be a read error. The chain combines TRBV10-3 with TRBJ2-7, with a weak D call TRBD1 (8 bases). The CDR3 runs 15 residues. CDR1 and CDR2 from the germline V gene are ENHRY and SYGVKD. The CDR3 DNA follows: TGTGCCATCAGCCGACAGGGGAGGGCCTCCGACGAGCAGTACTTC. Amino acids: CAISRQGRASDEQYF.

This clonotype was picked up a small number of times. Being one base from a much bigger clone, this may be a read error. The rearrangement uses TRBV12-3 or TRBV12-4 and TRBJ1-2; D call uncertain. Deletions cut 6 bases from V and 6 bases from J, with 17 bases between. This CDR3 is 14 amino acids long. The CDR3 sequence is CASRELSEANGYTF. The CDR3 DNA is TGTGCCAGCAGGGAACTCTCAGAGGCCAATGGCTACACCTTC.

The table lists this clonotype with a few counts. The chain uses TRBV30 and TRBJ1-5, with D uncertain. The V end was cut by 3 bases, the J end by 3 bases, with 15 bases between. This CDR3 is built from 15 residues. The V gene's germline CDR1 is GTSNPN and CDR2 SVGIG (reference sequence). CDR3 DNA: TGTGCCTGGAGACCAGCGGGCGCCGACAATCAGCCCCAGCATTTT. It encodes CAWRPAGADNQPQHF.

The chain has TRBV24-1 and TRBJ2-3, with TRBD2 as a possible D gene (5 bases). Between the trimmed V and J ends, which lost 5 bases and 3 bases, there was a span of 8 bases. This CDR3 is 13 amino acids long. Germline V gives CDR1 KGHDR, CDR2 SFDVKD. The CDR3, as DNA: TGTGCCACCAGTGCGTCGGGGACAGATACGCAGTATTTT. It encodes CATSASGTDTQYF.

This chain joins TRBV2 and TRBJ1-6; TRBD1 aligns across 8 bases. Germline CDR1 is SNHLY and CDR2 is FYNNEI. This CDR3 spans 12 amino acids. Trimming cost V 5 bases and J 14 bases; bases outside gene matches: 5. CDR3 region: CASSWDRLALHF. The CDR3 DNA follows: TGTGCCAGCAGTTGGGACAGGCTGGCCCTCCACTTT.

This clonotype was seen at least ten times. V and J are TRBV11-2 and TRBJ2-7; D remains unclear. The CDR3 loop spans 14 amino acids. From germline, CDR1 is SGHAT and CDR2 FQNNGV. Trimming took off 0 bases at V and 4 bases at J, with 10 bases between the two ends. CDR3 DNA: TGTGCCAGCAGCTTAGACAGAAGAGGTTACGAGCAGTACTTC. Translating it yields CASSLDRRGYEQYF.

This clonotype showed up many times. The chain couples TRBV9 to TRBJ1-2, with no clear D. With 0 bases removed from V and 8 bases from J, the gap between germline ends came to 8 bases. In germline, CDR1 is SGDLS, CDR2 YYNGEE. The CDR3 is 12 residues long. Here the CDR3 DNA reads TGTGCCAGCAGCGTAGAGGCAGGCGGCTACACCTTC. The encoded protein is CASSVEAGGYTF. The full variable domain, its missing parts supplied by reference TRBV9 and TRBJ1-2, is DSGVTQTPKHLITATGQRVTLRCSPRSGDLSVYWYQQSLDQGLQFLIQYYNGEERAKGNILERFSAQQFPDLHSELNLSSLELGDSALYFCASSVEAGGYTFGSGTRLTVV.

This clonotype has a count of ten or more. The V gene is TRBV30, the J gene TRBJ2-7; 9 nucleotides agree with TRBD2. The CDR3 extends over 16 amino acids. The trim removed 3 bases at V and 2 bases at J, leaving 11 bases unmatched. Germline loops: CDR1 GTSNPN, CDR2 SVGIG (reference sequence). DNA of the CDR3: TGTGCCTGGAGCATCTCTAGCGGGAACCAGCCCTACGAGCAGTACTTC. Its translation: CAWSISSGNQPYEQYF.

This clonotype was counted between two and nine times. The chain uses TRBV28 and TRBJ1-4; D perhaps matches TRBD1 (5 bases). CDR3 length equals 16 residues. Germline CDR1 is MDHEN and CDR2 is SYDVKM. V lost 3 bases, J lost 8 bases, and 19 bases lay in between. The CDR3, as DNA: TGTGCCAGCAGTTTCATGGGAGGGGAGGGAGGGGAAAAACTGTTTTTT. Protein product: CASSFMGGEGGEKLFF.

The sample holds many counts of this clonotype. The rearrangement uses TRBV6-5 and TRBJ1-3; D is possibly TRBD1 (5 bases). This CDR3 is 14 amino acids long. Per the germline V gene, CDR1 is MNHEY and CDR2 is SVGAGI. V lost 3 bases and J lost 4, with 10 bases in between. CDR3 nucleotide sequence: TGTGCCAGCAGTTATAGCGGGGGAGGAAACACCATATATTTT. Translating it yields CASSYSGGGNTIYF.

This clonotype was seen only a few times. The V gene is TRBV19, the J gene TRBJ1-5; no reliable D call. Germline V lookup: CDR1 LNHDA, CDR2 SQIVND (reference sequence). The CDR3 totals 15 residues. V lost 3 bases and J lost 0, with 9 bases in between. In nucleotides, the CDR3 is TGTGCCAGTAGTATGTCCAGGTATAGCAATCAGCCCCAGCATTTT. Encoded protein: CASSMSRYSNQPQHF.

This clonotype rates as medium-sized (0.01 to 0.1%). V usage is TRBV10-1 and J usage is TRBJ2-2; no definite D call. Germline values: CDR1 WNHNN, CDR2 SYGVQD (reference sequence). The CDR3 is made up of 13 amino acids. Between the trimmed V and J ends, which lost 6 bases and 6 bases, there was a span of 11 bases. The CDR3 spells CASSRRSPGELFF. CDR3 nucleotide sequence: TGCGCCAGCAGCCGACGGTCACCCGGGGAGCTGTTTTTT.